This T cell receptor beta chain came from a study of Ad26.COV2.S vaccination and SARS-CoV-2 variants. As for the study in general: Intramuscularly, Ad26.COV2.S was given either once or twice, 56 days apart.

The method was immunoSEQ multiplex PCR; TCRdb's version includes in-frame clones alone and lacks a portion of them. This table has some 420,000 clones, around nine tenths appearing once. The treatment is: around 19 received Ad26.COV2.S at low or high dose, single or two shots; 5 received placebo; per-sample allocation not given. Following the first vaccine or placebo injection, samples were taken on day 63. The germline V gene has CDR1 ENHRY and CDR2 SYGVKD. V lost 7 bases to trimming and J lost 2 bases, with 12 bases between them. The CDR3 length is 13 residues. The receptor comes from a person between 18 and 65 years old who received the Ad26.COV2.S COVID-19 vaccine or a placebo. Material: peripheral blood, obtained in a trial of Ad26.COV2.S vaccine versus placebo. The chain has TRBV10-3 and TRBJ2-7; weak D call: TRBD1 (6 bases). For the CDR3, the DNA is TGTGCCATCACCACAGGGCCTCCCTACGAGCAGTACTTC. Translating gives CAITTGPPYEQYF.